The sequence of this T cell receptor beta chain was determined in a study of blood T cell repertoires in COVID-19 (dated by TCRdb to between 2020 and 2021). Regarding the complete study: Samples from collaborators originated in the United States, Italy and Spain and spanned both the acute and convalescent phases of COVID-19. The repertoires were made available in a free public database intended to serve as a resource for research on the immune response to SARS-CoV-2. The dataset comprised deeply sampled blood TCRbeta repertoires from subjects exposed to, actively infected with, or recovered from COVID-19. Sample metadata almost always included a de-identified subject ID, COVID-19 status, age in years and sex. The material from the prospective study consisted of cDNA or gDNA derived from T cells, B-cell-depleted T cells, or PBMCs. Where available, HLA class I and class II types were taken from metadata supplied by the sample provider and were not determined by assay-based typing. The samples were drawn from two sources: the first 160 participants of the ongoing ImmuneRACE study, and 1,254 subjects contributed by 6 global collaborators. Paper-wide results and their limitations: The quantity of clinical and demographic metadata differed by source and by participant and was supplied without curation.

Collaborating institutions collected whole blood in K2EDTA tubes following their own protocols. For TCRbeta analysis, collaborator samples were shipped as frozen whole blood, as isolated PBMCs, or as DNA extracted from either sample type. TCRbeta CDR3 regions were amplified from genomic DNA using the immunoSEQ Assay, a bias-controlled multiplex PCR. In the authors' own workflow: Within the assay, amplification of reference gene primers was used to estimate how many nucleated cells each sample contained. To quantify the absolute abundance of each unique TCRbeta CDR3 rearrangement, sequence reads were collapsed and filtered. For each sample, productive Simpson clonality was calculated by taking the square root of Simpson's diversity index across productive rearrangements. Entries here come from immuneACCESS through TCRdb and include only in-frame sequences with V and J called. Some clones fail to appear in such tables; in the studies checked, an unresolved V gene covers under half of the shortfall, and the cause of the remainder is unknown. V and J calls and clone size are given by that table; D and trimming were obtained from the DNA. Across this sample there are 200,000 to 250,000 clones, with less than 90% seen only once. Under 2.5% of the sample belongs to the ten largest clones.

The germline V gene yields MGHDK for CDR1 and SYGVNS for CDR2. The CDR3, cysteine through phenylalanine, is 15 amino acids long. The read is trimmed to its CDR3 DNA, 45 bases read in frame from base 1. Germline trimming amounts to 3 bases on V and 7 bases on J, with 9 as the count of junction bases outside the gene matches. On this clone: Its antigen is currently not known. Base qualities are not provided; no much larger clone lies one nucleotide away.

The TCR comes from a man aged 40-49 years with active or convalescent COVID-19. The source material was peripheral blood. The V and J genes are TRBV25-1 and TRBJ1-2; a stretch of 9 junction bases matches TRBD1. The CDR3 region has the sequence CASSDSGTGTGGYTF. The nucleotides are TGTGCCAGCAGTGACTCCGGGACAGGGACGGGTGGCTACACCTTC.